Shown below are 3 T cell receptor beta chains from a single sample sequenced in a study of blood T cells in healthy people across ages (dated by TCRdb to the mid-2010s). The library relied on 5' RACE. TCRdb lists the instrument as Illumina HiSeq 2500. The second PCR ran for about 6 to 11 cycles and used a J-beta primer mix along with a sample-barcoded 5' primer. TCRdb handled the public reads itself, with Q25 trimming in fastp and clone calling in MiXCR, and kept productive beta chains. Rows with one shared CDR3 protein collapse into an entry with the most common genes and DNA. This sample is represented by 550,000 to 750,000 distinct CDR3 sequences; about 21% of them were singletons. Approximately 3.6% of the sample comes from the top ten. The material sequenced was blood. These receptors came from a man aged 70-80 years in good health.

This clonotype came up a few times. V and J are TRBV7-2 and TRBJ1-4; 10 nucleotides line up with TRBD1. Trimming cost V 5 bases and J 7 bases; bases outside gene matches: 7. CDR1 and CDR2 (germline): SGHTA, FQGNSA. The CDR3 is 15 residues long. As DNA, the CDR3 is TGTGCCAGCAGCACTCCGGGACAGGGGCGTGAAAAACTGTTTTTT. As protein: CASSTPGQGREKLFF.

The chain couples TRBV20-1 to TRBJ2-2; 12 nucleotides agree with TRBD2. Per the germline V gene, CDR1 is DFQATT and CDR2 is SNEGSKA (reference sequence). The CDR3 sequence is 17 residues long. The V segment lost 0 bases and the J segment 8 bases; nucleotides outside the gene matches: 10. The CDR3 loop reads CSARDPGTSGLWGELFF. CDR3 nucleotides: TGCAGTGCTAGAGATCCCGGGACTAGCGGGTTGTGGGGGGAGCTGTTTTTT.

This clonotype occurred once. The chain recombines TRBV6-1 with TRBJ2-5; perhaps TRBD2 as D (6 bases). Germline CDR1 MNHNS, CDR2 SASEGT. V was pared by 1 base and J by 1 base, with 10 bases between. The CDR3 spans 15 residues. The CDR3 loop reads CASSEVGTFQETQYF. Here the CDR3 DNA reads TGTGCCAGCAGTGAAGTCGGGACTTTCCAAGAGACCCAGTACTTC.